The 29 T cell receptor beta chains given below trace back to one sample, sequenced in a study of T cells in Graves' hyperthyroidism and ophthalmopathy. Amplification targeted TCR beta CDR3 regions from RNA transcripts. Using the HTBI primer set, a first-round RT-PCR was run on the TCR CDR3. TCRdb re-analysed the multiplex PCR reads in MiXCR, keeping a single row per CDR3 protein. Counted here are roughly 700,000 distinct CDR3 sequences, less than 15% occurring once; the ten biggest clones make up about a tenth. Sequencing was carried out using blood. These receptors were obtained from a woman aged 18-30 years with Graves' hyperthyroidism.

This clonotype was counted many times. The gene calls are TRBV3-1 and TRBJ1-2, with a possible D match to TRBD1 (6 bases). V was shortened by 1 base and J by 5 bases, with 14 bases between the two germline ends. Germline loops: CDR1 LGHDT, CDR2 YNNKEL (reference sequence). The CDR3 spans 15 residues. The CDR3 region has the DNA TGTGCCAGCAGCCAAGGCCAGGGGAGATTATATGGCTACACCTTC. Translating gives CASSQGQGRLYGYTF.

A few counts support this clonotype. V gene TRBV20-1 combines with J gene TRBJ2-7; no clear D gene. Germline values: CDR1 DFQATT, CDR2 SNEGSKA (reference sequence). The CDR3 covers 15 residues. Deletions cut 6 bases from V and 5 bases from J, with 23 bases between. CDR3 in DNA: TGCAGTGCCGACTTCTTTTCGGCCGAAGCAGACGAGCAGTACTTC. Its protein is CSADFFSAEADEQYF.

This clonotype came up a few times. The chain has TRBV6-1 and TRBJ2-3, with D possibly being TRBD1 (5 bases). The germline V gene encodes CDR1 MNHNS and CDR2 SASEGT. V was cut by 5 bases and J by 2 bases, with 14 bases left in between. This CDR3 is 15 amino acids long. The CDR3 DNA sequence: TGTGCCAGCAGTCCAACAGGACCTTACACAGATACGCAGTATTTT. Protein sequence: CASSPTGPYTDTQYF.

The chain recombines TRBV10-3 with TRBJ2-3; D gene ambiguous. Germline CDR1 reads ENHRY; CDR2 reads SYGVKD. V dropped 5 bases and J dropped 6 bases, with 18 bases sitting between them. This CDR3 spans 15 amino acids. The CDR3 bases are TGTGCCATCAGTAATATTGGGATAGAAACGGATACGCAGTATTTT. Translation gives CAISNIGIETDTQYF.

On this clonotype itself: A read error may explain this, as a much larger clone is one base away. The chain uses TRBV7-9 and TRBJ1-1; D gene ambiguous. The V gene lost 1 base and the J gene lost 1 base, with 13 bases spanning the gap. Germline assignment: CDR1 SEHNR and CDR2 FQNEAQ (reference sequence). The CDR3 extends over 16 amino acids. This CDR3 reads CASSLGRYPANTEAFF. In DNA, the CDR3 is TGTGCCAGCAGCTTAGGTAGGTATCCAGCGAACACTGAAGCTTTCTTT.

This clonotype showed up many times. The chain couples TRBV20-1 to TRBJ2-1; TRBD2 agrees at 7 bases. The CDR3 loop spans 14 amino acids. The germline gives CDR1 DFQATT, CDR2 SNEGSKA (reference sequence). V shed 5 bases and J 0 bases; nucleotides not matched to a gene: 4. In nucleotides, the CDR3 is TGCAGTGCTTCTAGCGGCTACTCCTACAATGAGCAGTTCTTC. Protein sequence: CSASSGYSYNEQFF.

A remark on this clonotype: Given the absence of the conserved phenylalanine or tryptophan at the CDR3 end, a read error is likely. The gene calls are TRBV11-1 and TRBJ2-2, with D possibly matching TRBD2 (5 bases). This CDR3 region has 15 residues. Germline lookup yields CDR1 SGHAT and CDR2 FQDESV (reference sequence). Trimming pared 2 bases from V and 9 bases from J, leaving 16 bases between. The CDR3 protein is CASSLSLAMERELFL. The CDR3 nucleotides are TGTGCCAGCAGCTTAAGTCTAGCTATGGAGCGGGAGCTGTTTCTT.

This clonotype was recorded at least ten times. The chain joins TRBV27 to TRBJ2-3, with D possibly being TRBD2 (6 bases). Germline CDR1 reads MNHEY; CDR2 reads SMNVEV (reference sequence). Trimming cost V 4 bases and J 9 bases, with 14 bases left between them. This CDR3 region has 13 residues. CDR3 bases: TGTGCCAGCAGTTCGGCCGGGACTGTGACGCAGTATTTT. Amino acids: CASSSAGTVTQYF.

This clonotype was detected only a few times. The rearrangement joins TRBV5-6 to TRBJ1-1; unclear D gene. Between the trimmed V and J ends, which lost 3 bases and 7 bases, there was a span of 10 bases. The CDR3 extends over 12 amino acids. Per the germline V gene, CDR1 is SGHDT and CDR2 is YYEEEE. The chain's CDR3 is CASSYSKLEAFF. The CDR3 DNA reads TGTGCCAGCAGCTACAGCAAGCTTGAAGCTTTCTTT.

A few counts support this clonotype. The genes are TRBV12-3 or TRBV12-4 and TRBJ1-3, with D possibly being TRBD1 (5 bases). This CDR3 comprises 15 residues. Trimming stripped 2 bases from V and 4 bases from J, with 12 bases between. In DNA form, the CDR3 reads TGTGCCAGCAGTTTACAGGGCCTGGGGGGAAACACCATATATTTT. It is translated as CASSLQGLGGNTIYF.

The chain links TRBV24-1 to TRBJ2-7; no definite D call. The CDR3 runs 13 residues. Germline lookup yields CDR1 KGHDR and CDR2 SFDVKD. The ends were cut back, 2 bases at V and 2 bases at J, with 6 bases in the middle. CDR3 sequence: CATSDSHAYEQYF. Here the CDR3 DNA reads TGTGCCACCAGTGATTCTCACGCCTACGAGCAGTACTTC.

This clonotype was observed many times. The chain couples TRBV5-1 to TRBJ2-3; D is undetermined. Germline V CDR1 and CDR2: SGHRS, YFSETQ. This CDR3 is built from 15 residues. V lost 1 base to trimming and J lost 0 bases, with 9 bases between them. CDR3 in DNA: TGCGCCAGCAGCTTGAGGGCGTCCAGCACAGATACGCAGTATTTT. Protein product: CASSLRASSTDTQYF.

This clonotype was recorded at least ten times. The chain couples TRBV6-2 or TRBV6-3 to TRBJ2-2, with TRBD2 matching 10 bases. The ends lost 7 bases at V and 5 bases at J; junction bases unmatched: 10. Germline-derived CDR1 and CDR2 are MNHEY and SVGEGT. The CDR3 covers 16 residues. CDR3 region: CASKKLAGKVTGELFF. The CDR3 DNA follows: TGTGCCAGCAAGAAACTAGCGGGAAAGGTTACCGGGGAGCTGTTTTTT.

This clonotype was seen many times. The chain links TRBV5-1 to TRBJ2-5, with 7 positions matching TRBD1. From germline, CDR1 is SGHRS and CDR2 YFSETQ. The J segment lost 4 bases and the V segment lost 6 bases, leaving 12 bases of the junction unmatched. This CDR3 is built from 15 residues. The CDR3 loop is CASTGTDLDAETQYF. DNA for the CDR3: TGCGCCAGCACCGGGACAGACCTGGATGCAGAGACCCAGTACTTC. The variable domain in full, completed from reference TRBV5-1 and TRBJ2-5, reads KAGVTQTPRYLIKTRGQQVTLSCSPISGHRSVSWYQQTPGQGLQFLFEYFSETQRNKGNFPGRFSGRQFSNSRSEMNVSTLELGDSALYLCASTGTDLDAETQYFGPGTRLLVL.

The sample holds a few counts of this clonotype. This CDR3 reads CASSLRASGQETQYF. The CDR3, as DNA: TGTGCCAGCAGCTTACGGGCTAGCGGACAAGAGACCCAGTACTTC. The rearrangement links TRBV7-9 to TRBJ2-5, with 7 bases matching TRBD2. Germline V CDR1 and CDR2: SEHNR, FQNEAQ (reference sequence). CDR3 length: 15 residues. J lost 2 bases, V lost 2 bases, and 5 bases had no gene match. The whole variable domain, filled in from reference TRBV7-9 and TRBJ2-5, reads DTGVSQNPRHKITKRGQNVTFRCDPISEHNRLYWYRQTLGQGPEFLTYFQNEAQLEKSRLLSDRFSAERPKGSFSTLEIQRTEQGDSAMYLCASSLRASGQETQYFGPGTRLLVL.

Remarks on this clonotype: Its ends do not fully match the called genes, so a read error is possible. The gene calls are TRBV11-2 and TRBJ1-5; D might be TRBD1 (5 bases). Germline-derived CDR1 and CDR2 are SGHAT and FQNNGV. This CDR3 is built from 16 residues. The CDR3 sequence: CVSSNRGIYSNQPQHF. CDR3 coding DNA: TGTGTCAGCAGCAATAGGGGAATCTATAGCAATCAGCCCCAGCATTTT.

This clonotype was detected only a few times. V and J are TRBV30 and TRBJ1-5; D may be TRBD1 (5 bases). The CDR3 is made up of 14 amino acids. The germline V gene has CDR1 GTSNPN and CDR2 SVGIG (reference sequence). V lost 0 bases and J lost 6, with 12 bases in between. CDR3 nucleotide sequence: TGTGCCTGGAGTGTACAAGGGGCTTTTCAGCCCCAGCATTTT. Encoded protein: CAWSVQGAFQPQHF.

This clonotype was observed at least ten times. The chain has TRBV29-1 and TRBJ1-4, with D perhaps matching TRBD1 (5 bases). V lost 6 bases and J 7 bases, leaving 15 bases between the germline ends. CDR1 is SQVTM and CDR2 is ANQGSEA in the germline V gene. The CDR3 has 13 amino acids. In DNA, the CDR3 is TGCAGCGTCGCGGGGGGGATAGGTGAAAAACTGTTTTTT. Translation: CSVAGGIGEKLFF.

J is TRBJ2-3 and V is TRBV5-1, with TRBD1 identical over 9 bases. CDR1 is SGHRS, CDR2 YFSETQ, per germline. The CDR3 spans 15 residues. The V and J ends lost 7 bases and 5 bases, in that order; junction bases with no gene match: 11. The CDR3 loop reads CASGVGQGLRDTQYF. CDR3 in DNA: TGCGCCAGCGGCGTAGGACAGGGGCTAAGAGATACGCAGTATTTT.

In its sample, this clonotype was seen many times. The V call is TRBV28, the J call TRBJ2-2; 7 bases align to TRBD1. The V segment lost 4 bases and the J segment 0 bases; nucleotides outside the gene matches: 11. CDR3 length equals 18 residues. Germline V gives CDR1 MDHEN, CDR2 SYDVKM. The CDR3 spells CASSSLGDRVPNTGELFF. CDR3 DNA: TGTGCCAGCAGTTCTCTAGGAGACAGGGTCCCGAACACCGGGGAGCTGTTTTTT.

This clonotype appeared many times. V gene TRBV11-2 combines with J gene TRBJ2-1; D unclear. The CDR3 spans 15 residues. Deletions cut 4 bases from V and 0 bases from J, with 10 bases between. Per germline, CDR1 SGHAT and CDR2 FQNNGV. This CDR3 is CASSSRLSSYNEQFF. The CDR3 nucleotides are TGTGCCAGCAGCTCCCGACTCAGCTCCTACAATGAGCAGTTCTTC.

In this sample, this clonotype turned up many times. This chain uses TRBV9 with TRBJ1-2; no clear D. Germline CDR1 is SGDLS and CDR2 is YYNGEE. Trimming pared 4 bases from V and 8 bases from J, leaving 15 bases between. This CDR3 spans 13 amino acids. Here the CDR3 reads CASSTRQSSGYTF. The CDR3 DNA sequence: TGTGCCAGCAGCACGCGTCAAAGTTCGGGCTACACCTTC.

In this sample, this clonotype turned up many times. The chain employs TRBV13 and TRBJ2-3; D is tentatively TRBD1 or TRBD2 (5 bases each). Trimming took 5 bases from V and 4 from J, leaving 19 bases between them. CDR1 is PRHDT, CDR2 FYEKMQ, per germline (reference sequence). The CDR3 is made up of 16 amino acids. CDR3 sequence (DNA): TGTGCCAGCAGCCTCCTGGGACCCACTGGGGCAGATACGCAGTATTTT. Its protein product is CASSLLGPTGADTQYF.

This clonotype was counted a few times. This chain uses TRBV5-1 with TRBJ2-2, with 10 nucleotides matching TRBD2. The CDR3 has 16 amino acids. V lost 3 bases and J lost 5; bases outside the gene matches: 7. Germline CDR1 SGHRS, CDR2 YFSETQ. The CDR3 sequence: CASSSLAGVGTGELFF. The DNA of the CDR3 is TGCGCCAGCAGCTCTCTAGCGGGAGTAGGGACCGGGGAGCTGTTTTTT.

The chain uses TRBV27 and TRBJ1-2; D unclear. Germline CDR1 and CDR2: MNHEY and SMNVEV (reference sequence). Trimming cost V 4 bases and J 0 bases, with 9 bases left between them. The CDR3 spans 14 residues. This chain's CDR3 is CASSYRFTNYGYTF. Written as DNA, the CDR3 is TGTGCCAGCAGTTACAGATTCACTAACTATGGCTACACCTTC.

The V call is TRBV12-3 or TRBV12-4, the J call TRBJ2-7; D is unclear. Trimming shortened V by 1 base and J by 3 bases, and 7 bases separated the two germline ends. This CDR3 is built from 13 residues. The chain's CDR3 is CASSLGAIYEQYF. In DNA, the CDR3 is TGTGCCAGCAGTTTAGGCGCGATCTACGAGCAGTACTTC.

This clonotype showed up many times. This CDR3 is CAWSVRLTPNYGYTF. The CDR3 DNA follows: TGTGCCTGGAGTGTTAGACTGACTCCTAACTATGGCTACACCTTC. V and J are TRBV30 and TRBJ1-2; no definite D call. CDR1 is GTSNPN and CDR2 is SVGIG in the germline V gene (reference sequence). The CDR3 sequence is 15 residues long. V lost 0 bases to trimming and J lost 0 bases, with 11 bases between them.

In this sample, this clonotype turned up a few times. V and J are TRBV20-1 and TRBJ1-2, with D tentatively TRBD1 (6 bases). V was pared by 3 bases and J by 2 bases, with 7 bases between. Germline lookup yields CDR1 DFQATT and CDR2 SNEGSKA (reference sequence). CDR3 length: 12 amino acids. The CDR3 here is CSASGQNYGYTF. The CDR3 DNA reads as TGCAGTGCTAGCGGACAGAACTATGGCTACACCTTC.

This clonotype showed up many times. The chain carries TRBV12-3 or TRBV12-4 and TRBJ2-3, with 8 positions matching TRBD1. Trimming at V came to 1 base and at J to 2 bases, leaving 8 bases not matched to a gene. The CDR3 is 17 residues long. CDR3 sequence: CASSLVGQGPATDTQYF. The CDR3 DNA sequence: TGTGCCAGCAGTTTAGTTGGACAGGGACCGGCCACAGATACGCAGTATTTT.